The clone carrying this TCR beta chain was observed a few times. Its antigen is currently unknown. Germline V lookup: CDR1 MGHDK, CDR2 SYGVNS. Trimming took 6 bases from V and 3 from J, leaving 26 bases between them. This CDR3 has 18 residues. The repertoire was sequenced with immunoSEQ multiplex PCR; TCRdb's copy has only in-frame clones and lacks some. In the table there are about 150,000 clones, 90% of which are singletons. The data stem from a study of OX40 agonist ivuxolimab in advanced cancers. Study-wide background: Among those enrolled, mean age was roughly 62 years (range about 23 to 90) and 82.7% were male.

Points from the study as a whole: Certain nonresponding patients likewise had low normalized T-cell clonal expansion.

The sample in question was CD4+ or CD8+ T cells sorted from blood, obtained in a trial of the OX40 agonist ivuxolimab. The origin of this receptor is an adult with an advanced solid tumor such as melanoma, head and neck, liver or kidney cancer. The chain links TRBV25-1 to TRBJ2-5; possible D gene TRBD1, 5 bases. CDR3 nucleotides: TGTGCCAGCAGCTCCCCCACAGGAGCTAGGGTGATTGAAGAGACCCAGTACTTC. Translating it yields CASSSPTGARVIEETQYF.